This T cell receptor (beta chain) came from a study of Ad26.COV2.S vaccination and SARS-CoV-2 variants. Some clones are missing from TCRdb's copy, which holds only in-frame ones; the method was immunoSEQ multiplex PCR. The table lists 300,000 to 450,000 clones, 92% of them singletons. Notes on the study in general: Participants given vaccine showed non-spike TCR breadth similar to that of placebo recipients. Spike-specific TCR breadth was greater in vaccine than placebo recipients. There was reportedly substantial breadth in spike-specific CD8+ and CD4+ T cell responses after vaccination.

Turning to this clone: Its target is unknown.

The input for sequencing was peripheral blood, taken after recovery from COVID-19. The receptor's source is a human donor who had recovered from COVID-19.

The chain's CDR3 is CASTLGTGAEQYF. The CDR3 DNA reads as TGTGCCAGCACCCTCGGGACAGGGGCCGAGCAGTACTTC. The chain carries TRBV7-9 and TRBJ2-7; 10 bases are shared with TRBD1. With 7 bases clipped from V and 6 bases from J, the junction kept 6 bases outside the gene matches. Germline loops: CDR1 SEHNR, CDR2 FQNEAQ (reference sequence). This CDR3 has 13 amino acids.